This record concerns one T cell receptor (beta chain) sequence. Its cognate antigen is unknown. A junction end diverges from the germline sequence, so it may reflect a read error. This entry is derived from a study of molecular identifiers for immune sequencing clone quantification. The CDR3 is 12 amino acids. Germline lookup yields CDR1 MGHDK and CDR2 SYGVNS. TCRdb re-derived calls from the PCR reads in MiXCR, one entry per CDR3 protein. Among approximately 630,000 distinct CDR3 sequences listed, about 25% were seen once. Study results and caveats: Molecules of identical TCR sharing a barcode could underestimate highly expanded clone sizes.

V and J are TRBV25-1 and TRBJ2-7; D remains ambiguous. The clonotype was recovered from a human donor in good health. Some libraries in this study had Jurkat cell RNA spiked in. The sample was naive CD8+ T cells from blood, with Jurkat cell RNA spiked in. Sample subset: FACS-sorted CD8+CD4-CCR7+CD45RA+ naive T cells. This chain's CDR3 is CASSEYQSPLHF. CDR3 in DNA: TGTGCCAGCAGTGAATATCAGTCCCCCTTACACTTC.